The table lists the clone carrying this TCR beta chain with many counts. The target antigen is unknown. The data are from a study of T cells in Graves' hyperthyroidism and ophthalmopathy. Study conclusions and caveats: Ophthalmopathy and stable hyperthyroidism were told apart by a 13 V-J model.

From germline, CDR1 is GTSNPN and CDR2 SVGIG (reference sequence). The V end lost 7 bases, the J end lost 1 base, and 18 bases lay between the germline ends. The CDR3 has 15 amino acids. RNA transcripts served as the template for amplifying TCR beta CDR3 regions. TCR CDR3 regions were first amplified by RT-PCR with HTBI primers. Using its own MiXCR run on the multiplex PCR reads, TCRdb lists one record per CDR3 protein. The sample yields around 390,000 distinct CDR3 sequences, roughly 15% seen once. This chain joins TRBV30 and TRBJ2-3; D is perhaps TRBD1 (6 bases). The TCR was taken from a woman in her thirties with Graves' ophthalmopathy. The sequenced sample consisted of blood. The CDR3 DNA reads TGTGCCTCCCTGAGGGGGAATCTCGGCACAGATACGCAGTATTTT. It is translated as CASLRGNLGTDTQYF.